This T cell receptor (beta chain) is from a study of blood T cell repertoires in COVID-19 (dated by TCRdb to the early 2020s). General notes on the study: Samples from collaborators originated in the United States, Italy and Spain and spanned both the acute and convalescent phases of COVID-19. The prospective study material was composed of cDNA or gDNA derived from T cells, B-cell-depleted T cells, or PBMCs. Deeply sampled blood TCRbeta repertoires from subjects exposed to, actively infected with, or recovered from COVID-19 were included in the dataset. The repertoires were made available in a free public database intended to serve as a resource for research on the immune response to SARS-CoV-2. Samples were obtained from the ongoing ImmuneRACE study (first 160 participants) and from approximately 1,200 subjects provided by 6 global collaborators. Nearly every sample came with metadata listing a de-identified subject ID, COVID-19 status, age in years and sex. HLA class I and class II types, where available, came from metadata supplied by the sample provider rather than from assay-based typing. Points the paper makes about the study in general: Clinical and demographic metadata were provided uncurated, with the amount varying by source and participant.

The collaborating institutions used their own protocols to collect whole blood in K2EDTA tubes. For TCRbeta analysis, collaborators shipped samples in one of three forms: frozen whole blood, isolated PBMCs, or DNA extracted from either of those sample types. With regard to this clone: Its recognized antigen is unknown. The sample holds no much larger clone one base away, and base qualities are not on file.

TCRbeta CDR3 regions were amplified from genomic DNA by means of the immunoSEQ Assay, a bias-controlled multiplex PCR. As for the authors' bioinformatics: Nucleated cell counts per sample were estimated from amplification of reference gene primers within the assay. Sequence reads were collapsed and filtered to measure the absolute abundance of every unique TCRbeta CDR3 rearrangement. Productive Simpson clonality was computed per sample as the square root of Simpson's diversity index over productive rearrangements. TCRdb provides this immuneACCESS table in a form limited to in-frame rearrangements. Some clones are lacking; in checked studies, under half of them reflect an unresolved V gene, and why the rest are absent is not known. V and J calls and clone size follow that table, whereas D and trimming were derived from the DNA. In all, the sample holds under 200,000 clones, and about four fifths of those were seen once. The ten largest make up less than 4.5% of the sample.

Sequences were obtained from peripheral blood. The sequence came from a woman over 75 with acute or convalescent COVID-19.

The DNA sequence follows: TGTGCCAGCAGCCAACGGGGTTCAGATACGCAGTATTTT. The resulting protein is CASSQRGSDTQYF. This receptor chain uses TRBV7-2 and TRBJ2-3; TRBD2 is a possible D gene, resting on 5 matching bases. The V end loses 5 bases and the J end loses 4 bases, and a stretch of 10 bases separates them. The germline V gene sets CDR1 to SGHTA and CDR2 to FQGNSA. The CDR3, cysteine through phenylalanine, is 13 amino acids long. This entry keeps only the CDR3 DNA: 39 bases, framed from base 1. Reference TRBV7-2 and TRBJ2-3 proteins supply the regions before and after the CDR3; the full variable domain is: GAGVSQSPSNKVTEKGKDVELRCDPISGHTALYWYRQSLGQGLEFLIYFQGNSAPDKSGLPSDRFSAERTGGSVSTLTIQRTQQEDSAVYLCASSQRGSDTQYFGPGTRLTVL.